This T cell receptor (beta chain) was sequenced in a study of neurological immune-mediated disorders. From 15-18 subjects, each sequencing run yielded over 160 million TCR-beta sequences. Each CDR3 protein gets one entry after TCRdb re-called the 5' RACE reads with MiXCR. The table includes tens of thousands of distinct CDR3 sequences, about 13% detected once. Study-wide findings and caveats: No sharing of CDR3 amino acid sequences was observed among expanded clones across subjects, suggesting private repertoires in all groups.

V trimming: 2 bases; J trimming: 3 bases; junction bases outside the gene matches: 1. CDR3 length: 14 amino acids. The germline V gene has CDR1 SGHDN and CDR2 FVKESK. Comments on this clonotype: Antigen specificity is unknown.

Time point indicated: longitudinal time-point 1 (baseline). The gene calls are TRBV14 and TRBJ2-3, with 8 bases identical to TRBD2. The source is a female donor with HTLV-1-associated myelopathy (HAM/TSP). What was sequenced was PBMCs. The chain's CDR3 is CASSQQRGTDTQYF. CDR3 DNA sequence: TGTGCCAGCAGCCAACAGCGGGGGACAGATACGCAGTATTTT.